This note documents a single T cell receptor (beta chain) sequence. Antigen specificity is unknown. The treatment here: about 20 received Ad26.COV2.S at low or high dose, single or two shots; about 5 received placebo; per-sample allocation not given. The samples date from day 63 after the first vaccine or placebo injection. The data belong to a study of Ad26.COV2.S vaccination and SARS-CoV-2 variants. General study results and limits: Analytic work on TCR breadth and depth might have understated the full extent of total T cell responses.

This table comes from immunoSEQ multiplex PCR, and its TCRdb copy is limited to in-frame clones, with some not included. The repertoire holds 410,000 or so clones, with about 90% as singletons. Germline-derived CDR1 and CDR2 are MGHDK and SYGVNS. J gave up 0 bases and V 2 bases, and 4 bases lay outside the gene matches. CDR3 length: 15 residues. The chain carries TRBV25-1 and TRBJ2-7; 7 nucleotides agree with TRBD2. Specimen: peripheral blood, collected in a trial of Ad26.COV2.S vaccine versus placebo. The receptor's source is a person aged 18-65 years who received the Ad26.COV2.S COVID-19 vaccine or a placebo. CDR3 in DNA: TGTGCCAGCAGTGAACAGGGAGGGACCTCCTACGAGCAGTACTTC. Translated, it gives CASSEQGGTSYEQYF.